This T cell receptor (beta chain) was obtained from a study of blood T cells in healthy people across ages. A second PCR of roughly 7 to 11 cycles used a sample-barcoded 5' primer and a J-beta primer mix. TCRdb fed the 5' RACE reads into MiXCR, producing one record per CDR3 protein. The data contain 2 million or so distinct CDR3 sequences, approximately 50% of them singletons. This clonotype was seen a single time. This receptor was obtained from a woman aged 40 to 55 in good health. Input material: blood.

The CDR3: CSARDPRGRFYGYTF. CDR3 DNA: TGCAGTGCTAGAGATCCCCGGGGGCGGTTCTATGGCTACACCTTC. V gene TRBV20-1 combines with J gene TRBJ1-2; D may be TRBD1 (6 bases). Germline lookup yields CDR1 DFQATT and CDR2 SNEGSKA (reference sequence). Trimming shortened V by 0 bases and J by 4 bases, and 15 bases separated the two germline ends. The CDR3 has 15 residues.